This paragraph reports one T cell receptor beta chain. Germline-derived CDR1 and CDR2 are SGHNT and YENEEA. CDR3 length: 10 residues. V lost 7 bases, J lost 10 bases, and 10 bases lay in between. This sample is part of a study of cytomegalovirus exposure and HLA in healthy donors. PCR used 60 Vbeta primers and 13 Jbeta primers. Sequencing was performed with immunoSEQ multiplex PCR; in TCRdb, only in-frame clones are kept and a portion is missing. The data show fewer than 150,000 clones, about 80% seen once. The chain joins TRBV11-3 to TRBJ1-2; D remains unclear. The sample comprised PBMCs. The TCR originated in a man in his forties or fifties in good health and CMV-seropositive. In DNA, the CDR3 is TGTGCCAGCAAGAGGCAGACCTACACCTTC. It is translated as CASKRQTYTF.